A single sample is the source of the 2 T cell receptor beta chains below, sequenced in a study of CD8+ T cells in alopecia areata. From alopecia areata patients, lesional scalp punch biopsies and peripheral blood were collected. Isolated RNA was reverse transcribed into cDNA used as the sequencing template. Sequencing was performed with immunoSEQ multiplex PCR; in TCRdb, only in-frame clones are kept and a portion is missing. The sample lists 9,500 to 15,000 clones, more than 50% occurring once. Sequencing input: skin. These receptors came from a human donor with alopecia areata.

The J gene is TRBJ1-1, the V gene TRBV7-8; TRBD1 might be the D (6 bases). Trimming pared 5 bases from V and 4 bases from J, leaving 14 bases between. CDR1 is SGHVS and CDR2 is FQNEAQ in the germline V gene. The CDR3 totals 14 residues. CDR3 sequence reads: CASSQGEGVTEAFF. DNA for the CDR3: TGTGCCAGCAGCCAAGGGGAGGGGGTCACTGAAGCTTTCTTT.

J is TRBJ2-6 and V is TRBV30, with D tentatively TRBD2 (5 bases). This CDR3 is 17 amino acids long. Trimming stripped 0 bases from V and 0 bases from J, with 12 bases between. Germline assignment: CDR1 GTSNPN and CDR2 SVGIG (reference sequence). The CDR3 sequence: CAWSVTGFGSGANVLTF. CDR3 coding DNA: TGTGCCTGGAGTGTCACGGGGTTTGGCTCTGGGGCCAACGTCCTGACTTTC.